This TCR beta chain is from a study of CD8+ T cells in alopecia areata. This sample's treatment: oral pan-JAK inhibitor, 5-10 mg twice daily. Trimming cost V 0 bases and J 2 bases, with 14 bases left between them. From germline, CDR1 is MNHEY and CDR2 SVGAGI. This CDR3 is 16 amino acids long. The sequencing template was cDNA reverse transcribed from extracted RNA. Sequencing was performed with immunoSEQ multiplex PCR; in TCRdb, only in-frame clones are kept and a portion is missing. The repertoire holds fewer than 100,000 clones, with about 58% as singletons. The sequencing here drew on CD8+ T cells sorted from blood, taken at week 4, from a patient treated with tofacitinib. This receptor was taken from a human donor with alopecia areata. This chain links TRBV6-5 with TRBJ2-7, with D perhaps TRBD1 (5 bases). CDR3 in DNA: TGTGCCAGCAGTTACTCTTCCACAGGAGCTACCTACGAGCAGTACTTC. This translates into CASSYSSTGATYEQYF.